The entry that follows covers one T cell receptor beta chain sequence. Its matching antigen is unknown. From the RACE reads, TCRdb called clonotypes with MiXCR, one entry per CDR3 protein. The table shows 150,000 to 200,000 distinct CDR3 sequences, with more than 25% occurring only once. This CDR3 is 15 amino acids long. Germline V gene sequence: CDR1 LGHNA, CDR2 YSLEER. Between the trimmed V and J ends, which lost 0 bases and 8 bases, there was a span of 13 bases. The source of the sample is a study of human T cells and chemical hapten exposure. Study information: Across samples, TCR yields varied, mostly owing to small differences in pooled library volumes. Study-level findings and limits: Expanded TCRs were compared with controls, and the expanded TCRs formed significantly more large CDR3 similarity clusters.

Time point of the sample: pre-sensitization, week 0. As to treatment: therapeutic diphenylcyclopropenone sensitization with weekly scalp DPC. Blood was collected ahead of every patch test applied. Every donor had alopecia and was 18 to 70 years old; all were suitable for DPC. The rearrangement uses TRBV4-3 and TRBJ1-4, with D unresolved. The specimen was whole blood, collected in connection with sensitization to the hapten diphenylcyclopropenone (DPC). The TCR sequence derives from a young woman with alopecia areata. Some clones in this sample may be carry-over from other donors' samples. CDR3 DNA: TGCGCCAGCAGCCAAGAAAGGCAGGCGGGCGAAAAACTGTTTTTT. Translating it yields CASSQERQAGEKLFF.